By sample fraction, the clone carrying this TCR beta chain is large. From the 5' RACE reads, TCRdb called clonotypes with MiXCR, one entry per CDR3 protein. The table has under 3,000 distinct CDR3 sequences, 70% to 85% seen once. This sample stems from a study of T-cell memory formation after mild COVID-19. CDR1 is SGHVS and CDR2 is FNYEAQ in the germline V gene. CDR3 length equals 15 residues. Trimming cost V 3 bases and J 4 bases; bases outside gene matches: 4. Input material: PBMCs or a T cell subset sorted from them (not recorded which). The V call is TRBV7-6, the J call TRBJ2-5, with 11 bases fitting TRBD2. This TCR derives from an adult who had mild COVID-19 (a few samples of this study predate the infection). Cell type and time point are not known. DNA for the CDR3: TGTGCCAGCAGCTTCGATAGCGGGGGGGGAGAGACCCAGTACTTC. Its protein product is CASSFDSGGGETQYF.